The sequence of this T cell receptor beta chain was determined in a study of T cells after yellow fever vaccination. This clonotype has a count of ten or more. The antigen is undetermined. Whole-study findings and limits: Clones that expanded after primary vaccination mostly reappeared after the booster (just under 98% CD4, about 91% CD8).

With 3 bases clipped from V and 2 bases from J, the junction kept 1 base outside the gene matches. Germline CDR1 SGDLS, CDR2 YYNGEE. CDR3 size: 13 residues. The study made its TCR cDNA through 5'RACE template switching. That step introduced a universal primer site along with UMIs. MiXCR, run by TCRdb on the 5' RACE reads, gives a single entry per CDR3 protein. There are more than 300,000 distinct CDR3 sequences in the sample; about 4.5% occur only once, and around 19% lies in the top ten. The sequence was obtained from a man younger than 35 who received the YFV17D yellow fever vaccine. This specimen consisted of PBMCs, obtained 15 days after the yellow fever booster vaccination. The rearrangement uses TRBV9 and TRBJ1-2; 7 bases line up with TRBD1. CDR3 protein: CASSGGQNYGYTF. CDR3 in DNA: TGTGCCAGCAGCGGGGGACAGAACTATGGCTACACCTTC.